This passage covers 20 T cell receptor beta chains from one sample sequenced in a study of T-cell memory formation after mild COVID-19. TCRdb re-called the 5' RACE reads with MiXCR, one entry per CDR3 protein. The sample lists roughly 310,000 distinct CDR3 sequences; 15% to 20% were seen once. Material for sequencing was PBMCs or a T cell subset sorted from them (not recorded which). The origin of the receptors is a man between 18 and 29 years old who had mild COVID-19 (a few samples of this study predate the infection). Cell type and time point are not known.

Only one count was recorded for this clonotype. The rearrangement joins TRBV11-2 to TRBJ2-5; TRBD2 matches 8 bases. This CDR3 is built from 16 residues. Trimming took 3 bases from V and 1 from J; bases not matched to a gene: 7. Germline lookup yields CDR1 SGHAT and CDR2 FQNNGV. CDR3 DNA sequence: TGTGCCAGCAGCTTGGGTCTGCTAGCGGGCCAAGAGACCCAGTACTTC. This translates into CASSLGLLAGQETQYF.

The V call is TRBV5-1, the J call TRBJ2-5; D not resolved. The CDR3 has 14 residues. Germline CDR1 and CDR2: SGHRS and YFSETQ. V gave up 0 bases and J gave up 5 bases, with 11 bases separating them. The CDR3 coding sequence is TGCGCCAGCAGCTTGGACTCTGCCAGTGAGACCCAGTACTTC. Encoded protein: CASSLDSASETQYF.

V is TRBV7-3 and J is TRBJ2-2, with D tentatively TRBD1 (6 bases). Germline values: CDR1 SGHTA, CDR2 FQGTGA. V was pared by 1 base and J by 4 bases, with 13 bases between. The CDR3 is 16 residues long. CDR3: CASSLNSQGSTGELFF. Here the CDR3 DNA reads TGTGCCAGCAGCTTAAATTCACAGGGAAGCACCGGGGAGCTGTTTTTT.

The chain is built from TRBV7-8 and TRBJ2-5, with a tentative D call TRBD2 (5 bases). V was cut by 5 bases and J by 2 bases, with 12 bases left in between. Germline-derived CDR1 and CDR2 are SGHVS and FQNEAQ. The CDR3 length is 14 residues. The CDR3 loop reads CASSPGWDQETQYF. The CDR3 nucleotides are TGTGCCAGCAGCCCGGGGTGGGATCAAGAGACCCAGTACTTC.

This clonotype has just a few counts. The rearrangement uses TRBV5-6 and TRBJ2-6; tentatively, D is TRBD1 (5 bases). Germline assignment: CDR1 SGHDT and CDR2 YYEEEE. The CDR3 has 20 residues. V gave up 0 bases and J gave up 0 bases, with 19 bases separating them. The CDR3 loop reads CASSLGRQTHLTSGANVLTF. DNA of the CDR3: TGTGCCAGCAGCTTGGGGAGACAGACTCACCTAACCTCTGGGGCCAACGTCCTGACTTTC.

The V gene is TRBV11-2, the J gene TRBJ2-1; D is undetermined. CDR1 SGHAT and CDR2 FQNNGV come from the germline V gene. This CDR3 is 14 amino acids long. V was trimmed by 6 bases and J by 0 bases, leaving 9 bases between them. In DNA form, the CDR3 reads TGTGCCAGCAGGGGTCGGAGCTCCTACAATGAGCAGTTCTTC. Translated: CASRGRSSYNEQFF.

This clonotype occurred a few times. The V call is TRBV6-6, the J call TRBJ1-2; D unclear. V lost 0 bases and J 5 bases, leaving 10 bases between the germline ends. In germline, CDR1 is MNHNY, CDR2 SVGAGI (reference sequence). This CDR3 is 14 amino acids long. In nucleotides, the CDR3 is TGTGCCAGCAGTTACTCGGAGGGTCTATATGGCTACACCTTC. Translation gives CASSYSEGLYGYTF.

The rearrangement links TRBV2 to TRBJ2-5; D unclear. The CDR3 is 14 amino acids. CDR1 is SNHLY and CDR2 is FYNNEI in the germline V gene. The germline V and J ends were trimmed by 4 bases and 5 bases, with 14 bases remaining between them. The CDR3 is CASSGTTSGETQYF. The CDR3 nucleotides are TGTGCCAGCAGTGGGACCACCTCCGGTGAGACCCAGTACTTC.

CDR3 residues: CASSKEGAWSSYNEQFF. The CDR3 coding sequence is TGTGCCAGCAGCAAAGAAGGGGCCTGGAGCTCCTACAATGAGCAGTTCTTC. The rearrangement joins TRBV21-1 to TRBJ2-1; TRBD2, as called in the table, went unchecked against the DNA. TRBV21-1 is a pseudogene. This CDR3 spans 17 amino acids.

This clonotype showed up just a few times. The chain has TRBV5-1 and TRBJ2-5, with 9 bases lining up with TRBD1. The trim removed 4 bases at V and 5 bases at J, leaving 6 bases unmatched. The V gene's germline CDR1 is SGHRS and CDR2 YFSETQ. This CDR3 spans 14 amino acids. CDR3 loop: CASSAQGARETQYF. CDR3 nucleotides: TGCGCCAGCAGCGCACAGGGGGCGCGGGAGACCCAGTACTTC.

There are a few counts of this clonotype. V gene TRBV3-1 combines with J gene TRBJ1-2; 7 nucleotides agree with TRBD1. V shed 2 bases and J 7 bases; nucleotides not matched to a gene: 7. Germline lookup yields CDR1 LGHDT and CDR2 YNNKEL (reference sequence). There are 14 residues in the CDR3. This CDR3 reads CASSQHDREVGYTF. DNA of the CDR3: TGTGCCAGCAGCCAACACGACAGGGAGGTTGGCTACACCTTC.

The V and J genes are TRBV6-5 and TRBJ1-3; D ambiguous. Trimming pared 11 bases from V and 2 bases from J, leaving 16 bases between. Germline V lookup: CDR1 MNHEY, CDR2 SVGAGI. The CDR3 is 14 residues long. This chain's CDR3 is CAVIGEYPGNTIYF. Written as DNA, the CDR3 is TGTGCCGTGATCGGGGAATACCCTGGAAACACCATATATTTT.

This chain links TRBV7-9 with TRBJ2-7; no clear D. V dropped 0 bases and J dropped 4 bases, with 7 bases sitting between them. The germline gives CDR1 SEHNR, CDR2 FQNEAQ (reference sequence). CDR3 length: 13 amino acids. The CDR3 is CASSLAIGYEQYF. As DNA, the CDR3 is TGTGCCAGCAGCTTAGCCATTGGGTACGAGCAGTACTTC.

V gene TRBV4-1 combines with J gene TRBJ2-5; D is perhaps TRBD2 (5 bases). The CDR3 consists of 15 residues. CDR1 and CDR2 from the germline V gene are MGHRA and YSYEKL. Between the trimmed V and J ends, which lost 4 bases and 5 bases, there was a span of 17 bases. CDR3 residues: CASSLPDARGETQYF. The CDR3 DNA reads as TGCGCCAGCAGCCTGCCGGACGCCAGAGGGGAGACCCAGTACTTC.

The chain employs TRBV10-3 and TRBJ2-2; a possible D gene is TRBD2 (7 bases). Trimming shortened V by 6 bases and J by 4 bases, and 15 bases separated the two germline ends. CDR3 length: 15 residues. Germline V gives CDR1 ENHRY, CDR2 SYGVKD. CDR3 DNA: TGTGCCATCAGGGGCGAGGGGGGGCCCACCGGGGAGCTGTTTTTT. Translated: CAIRGEGGPTGELFF.

This clonotype came up many times. The V and J genes are TRBV12-3 or TRBV12-4 and TRBJ2-5; 13 nucleotides agree with TRBD2. V was clipped by 4 bases and J by 5 bases; unmatched bases: 4. The CDR3 covers 15 residues. This CDR3 reads CASSSGLAGLETQYF. The DNA for the CDR3 is TGTGCCAGCAGTTCGGGACTAGCGGGGTTGGAGACCCAGTACTTC.

This clonotype was counted only a few times. The rearrangement links TRBV9 to TRBJ2-2; 7 bases line up with TRBD1. This CDR3 contains 14 residues. V lost 6 bases, J lost 3 bases, and 5 bases stayed unmatched. CDR1 is SGDLS and CDR2 is YYNGEE in the germline V gene. CDR3 loop: CASTIDRDTGELFF. The DNA of the CDR3 is TGTGCCAGCACCATTGACAGGGACACCGGGGAGCTGTTTTTT.

The rearrangement links TRBV4-1 to TRBJ2-1; either TRBD1 or TRBD2 may fit D (6 bases each). V lost 6 bases to trimming and J lost 9 bases, with 18 bases between them. Germline CDR1 is MGHRA and CDR2 is YSYEKL. This CDR3 has 14 residues. DNA of the CDR3: TGCGCCAGCAGTCGAGGGGGGCCGACAGCTGAGCAGTTCTTC. Protein product: CASSRGGPTAEQFF.

This clonotype has just a few counts. The rearrangement joins TRBV30 to TRBJ1-2, with TRBD1 matching 12 bases. With 5 bases clipped from V and 4 bases from J, the junction kept 5 bases outside the gene matches. The length of the CDR3 is 14 residues. Germline assignment: CDR1 GTSNPN and CDR2 SVGIG (reference sequence). The CDR3 bases are TGTGCCTGGGGGACAGGGGGCGTCGGCTATGGCTACACCTTC. As protein: CAWGTGGVGYGYTF.

The chain carries TRBV20-1 and TRBJ2-3; D assignment may be TRBD1 or TRBD2 (5 bases each). Trimming pared 6 bases from V and 5 bases from J, leaving 15 bases between. CDR3 length: 13 residues. Germline assignment: CDR1 DFQATT and CDR2 SNEGSKA (reference sequence). Here the CDR3 DNA reads TGCAGTGCAGAGGACGGGGCCGGAGATACGCAGTATTTT. Translation: CSAEDGAGDTQYF.